The rows below give T cell receptor beta chains drawn from one sample of a study of OX40 agonist ivuxolimab in advanced cancers. Using immunoSEQ multiplex PCR, the repertoire was profiled, and TCRdb retains in-frame clones only, with some absent. The table records 65,000 or so clones, approximately 90% of them present only once. The input for sequencing was CD4+ or CD8+ T cells sorted from blood, taken in a trial of the OX40 agonist ivuxolimab. The source is an adult with an advanced solid tumor such as melanoma, head and neck, liver or kidney cancer. The CDR3 runs from the conserved cysteine through the conserved F or W. D genes are given only for firm matches. The size of a clone is reported for some rows only, either as once, few or many, or as a class for expanded clones.

>-|TRBV18|-|TRBJ1-1
CASSLNPGNTEAFF
TGTGCCAGCTCACTCAACCCCGGGAACACTGAAGCTTTCTTT
>-|TRBV18|-|TRBJ2-5
CASSAGAGETQYF
TGTGCCAGCTCAGCGGGTGCGGGGGAGACCCAGTACTTC
>-|TRBV10-3|-|TRBJ2-1
CAISEYSGNEQFF
TGTGCCATCAGTGAGTACTCCGGGAATGAGCAGTTCTTC
>TRBD1|TRBV6-1|-|TRBJ1-2
CASSGEKTGSYGYTF
TGTGCCAGCAGTGGGGAGAAGACAGGGAGCTATGGCTACACCTTC
>-|TRBV30|-|TRBJ1-2
CAWSRPSRGDGYTF
TGTGCCTGGAGTCGCCCTTCAAGGGGGGATGGCTACACCTTC
>-|TRBV20-1|-|TRBJ2-7
CSILSSTEQYF
TGCAGTATCCTATCCTCCACCGAGCAGTACTTC
>-|TRBV5-1|-|TRBJ2-7
CASSLDRATYEQYF
TGCGCCAGCAGCCTGGACAGAGCGACCTACGAGCAGTACTTC
>-|TRBV7-8|-|TRBJ1-5
CATQAGNSNQPQHF
TGTGCCACCCAGGCGGGGAATAGCAATCAGCCCCAGCATTTT
>TRBD1|TRBV29-1|-|TRBJ1-5
CSVSHGTDNQPQHF
TGCAGCGTGTCCCACGGGACAGACAATCAGCCCCAGCATTTT
>-|TRBV7-9|once|TRBJ1-2
CASSLDTPQYYGYTF
TGTGCCAGCAGCTTAGACACTCCGCAATACTATGGCTACACCTTC
>TRBD1|TRBV7-9|-|TRBJ1-4
CASSRFGRGTANEKLFF
TGTGCCAGCAGCCGGTTTGGGAGAGGGACAGCGAATGAAAAACTGTTTTTT
>-|TRBV28|-|TRBJ2-7
CASRLGSSYEQYF
TGTGCCAGCAGGTTAGGGAGTTCTTACGAGCAGTACTTC
>TRBD2|TRBV7-9|-|TRBJ2-3
CASSPSGSTADTQYF
TGTGCCAGCAGCCCTAGCGGGAGTACAGCAGATACGCAGTATTTT
>TRBD2|TRBV6-5|-|TRBJ2-1
CASSYSDAGAYNEQFF
TGTGCCAGCAGTTACTCGGATGCGGGGGCCTACAATGAGCAGTTCTTC
>-|TRBV6-5|-|TRBJ2-5
CASSPPGRETQYF
TGTGCCAGCAGCCCCCCCGGGCGAGAGACCCAGTACTTC
>-|TRBV2|-|TRBJ2-7
CASSRRSYEQYF
TGTGCCAGCAGTAGGAGGTCCTACGAGCAGTACTTC
>-|TRBV7-8|once|TRBJ1-2
CASSLTGAHSSNYGYTF
TGTGCCAGCAGCCTCACCGGGGCACACTCTTCTAACTATGGCTACACCTTC
>-|TRBV5-1|-|TRBJ1-4
CASSLGGEKLFF
TGCGCCAGCAGCTTGGGTGGTGAAAAACTGTTTTTT
>TRBD1|TRBV6-5|-|TRBJ2-7
CASTGTGGFYEQYF
TGTGCCAGCACCGGGACAGGGGGATTCTACGAGCAGTACTTC
>-|TRBV7-2|-|TRBJ1-1
CASSSYRNTEAFF
TGTGCCAGCAGCTCCTACAGGAACACTGAAGCTTTCTTT
>-|TRBV28|once|TRBJ2-7
CASSPGSSYEQYF
TGTGCCAGCAGTCCTGGGTCTTCCTACGAGCAGTACTTC
>-|TRBV19|-|TRBJ2-6
CASAIDSGANVLTF
TGTGCCAGTGCTATCGACTCTGGGGCCAACGTCCTGACTTTC
>-|TRBV7-9|-|TRBJ2-6
CASSLAGGYGANVLTF
TGTGCCAGCAGCTTAGCAGGGGGTTACGGGGCCAACGTCCTGACTTTC
>TRBD2|TRBV7-6|few|TRBJ2-2
CASEVLAGAGELFF
TGTGCCAGCGAAGTCCTAGCGGGGGCCGGGGAGCTGTTTTTT
>-|TRBV29-1|-|TRBJ2-5
CSVDGVGQGDETQYF
TGCAGCGTTGATGGGGTAGGACAAGGGGACGAGACCCAGTACTTC
>-|TRBV6-4|-|TRBJ2-3
CASSVRPEADTQYF
TGTGCCAGCAGTGTACGGCCCGAGGCAGATACGCAGTATTTT
>-|TRBV7-9|-|TRBJ1-6
CASSLEGRANPLHF
TGTGCCAGCAGCTTAGAGGGCAGGGCCAACCCCCTCCACTTT
>-|TRBV28|-|TRBJ1-4
CASSEPHNEKLFF
TGTGCCAGCAGTGAGCCCCATAATGAAAAACTGTTTTTT
>-|TRBV18|once|TRBJ1-3
CASSPRQSSSGNTIYF
TGTGCCAGCTCACCGCGGCAGTCCTCCTCTGGAAACACCATATATTTT